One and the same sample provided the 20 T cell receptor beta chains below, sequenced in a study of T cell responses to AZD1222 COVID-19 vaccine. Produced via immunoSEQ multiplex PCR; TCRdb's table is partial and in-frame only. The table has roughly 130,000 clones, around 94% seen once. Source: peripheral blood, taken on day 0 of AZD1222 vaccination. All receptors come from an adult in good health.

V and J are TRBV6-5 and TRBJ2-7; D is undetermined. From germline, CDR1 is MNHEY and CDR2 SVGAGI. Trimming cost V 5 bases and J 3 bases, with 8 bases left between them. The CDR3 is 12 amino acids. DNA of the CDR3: TGTGCCAGCAGTCCCCAAGGCTACGAGCAGTACTTC. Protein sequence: CASSPQGYEQYF.

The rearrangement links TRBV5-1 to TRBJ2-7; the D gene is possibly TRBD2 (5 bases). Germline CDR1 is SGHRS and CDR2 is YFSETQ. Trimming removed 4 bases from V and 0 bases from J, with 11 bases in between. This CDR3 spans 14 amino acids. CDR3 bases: TGCGCCAGCAGCCGGGGTCTCAGCTCCTACGAGCAGTACTTC. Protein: CASSRGLSSYEQYF.

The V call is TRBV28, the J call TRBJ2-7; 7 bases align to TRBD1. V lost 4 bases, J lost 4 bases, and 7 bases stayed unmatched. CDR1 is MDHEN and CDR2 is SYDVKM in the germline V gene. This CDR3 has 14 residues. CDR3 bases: TGTGCCAGCAGTTCCAGGGGGATGGGGTACGAGCAGTACTTC. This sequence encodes CASSSRGMGYEQYF.

The CDR3 is CASSQAKETQYF. Here the CDR3 DNA reads TGTGCCAGCAGCCAAGCGAAAGAGACCCAGTACTTC. J is TRBJ2-5 and V is TRBV3-1 (or the pseudogene TRBV3-2); D is unresolved. Looked up from germline, CDR1 is LGHDT and CDR2 is YNNKEL (reference sequence). The length of the CDR3 is 12 residues. Trimming stripped 1 base from V and 3 bases from J, with 3 bases between.

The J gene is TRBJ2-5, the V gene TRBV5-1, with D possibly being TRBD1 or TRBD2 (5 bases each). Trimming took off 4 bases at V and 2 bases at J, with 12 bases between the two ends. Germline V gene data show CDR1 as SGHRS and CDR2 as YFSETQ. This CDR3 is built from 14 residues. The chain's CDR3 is CASSHGTFQETQYF. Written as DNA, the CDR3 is TGCGCCAGCAGCCACGGGACCTTTCAAGAGACCCAGTACTTC.

The CDR3: CASSLATGDNTEAFF. The CDR3 DNA reads TGTGCCAGCAGCCTCGCGACAGGGGATAACACTGAAGCTTTCTTT. The V call is TRBV9, the J call TRBJ1-1; 8 bases are shared with TRBD1. Germline CDR1 SGDLS, CDR2 YYNGEE. The CDR3 has 15 amino acids. The V and J ends lost 4 bases and 2 bases, in that order; junction bases with no gene match: 7.

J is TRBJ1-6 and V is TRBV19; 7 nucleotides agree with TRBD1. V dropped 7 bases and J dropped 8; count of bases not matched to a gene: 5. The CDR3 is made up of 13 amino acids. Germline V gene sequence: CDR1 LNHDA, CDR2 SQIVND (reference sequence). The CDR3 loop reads CASKQGQYSPLHF. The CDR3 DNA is TGTGCCAGTAAACAGGGGCAGTATTCACCCCTCCACTTT.

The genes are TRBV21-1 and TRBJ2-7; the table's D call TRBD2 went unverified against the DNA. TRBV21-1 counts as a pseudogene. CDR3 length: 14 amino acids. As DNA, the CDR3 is TGTGCCAGCAGCTCAAGCGGGAGGACCTACGAGCAGTACTTC. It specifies CASSSSGRTYEQYF.

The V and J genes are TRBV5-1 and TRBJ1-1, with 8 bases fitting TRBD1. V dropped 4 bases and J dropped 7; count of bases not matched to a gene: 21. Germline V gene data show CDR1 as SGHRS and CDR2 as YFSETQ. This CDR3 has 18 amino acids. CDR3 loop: CASSPRLGVTGAEGEAFF. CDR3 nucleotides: TGCGCCAGCAGCCCCCGTCTTGGAGTGACAGGGGCGGAAGGTGAAGCTTTCTTT.

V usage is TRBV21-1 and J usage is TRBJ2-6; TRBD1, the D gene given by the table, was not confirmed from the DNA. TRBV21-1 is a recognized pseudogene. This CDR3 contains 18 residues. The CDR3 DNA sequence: TGTGCCAGCAGCAAGCCCGGGACAGGCCACTCTGGGGCCAACGTCCTGACTTTC. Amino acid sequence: CASSKPGTGHSGANVLTF.

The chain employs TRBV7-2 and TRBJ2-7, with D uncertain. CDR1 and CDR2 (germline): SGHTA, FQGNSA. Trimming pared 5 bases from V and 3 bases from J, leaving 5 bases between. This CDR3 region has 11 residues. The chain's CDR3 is CASSADYEQYF. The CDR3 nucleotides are TGTGCCAGCAGCGCGGACTACGAGCAGTACTTC.

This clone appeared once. The CDR3 nucleotides read TGTGCCAGCAGCCAAGGACCGTGGGGGGAGACCCAGTACTTC. Amino acid sequence: CASSQGPWGETQYF. The chain has TRBV3-1 (or the pseudogene TRBV3-2) and TRBJ2-5, with D possibly being TRBD1 or TRBD2 (5 bases each). The CDR3 extends over 14 amino acids. CDR1 and CDR2 (germline): LGHDT, YNNKEL (reference sequence). V was trimmed by 1 base and J by 5 bases, leaving 11 bases between them.

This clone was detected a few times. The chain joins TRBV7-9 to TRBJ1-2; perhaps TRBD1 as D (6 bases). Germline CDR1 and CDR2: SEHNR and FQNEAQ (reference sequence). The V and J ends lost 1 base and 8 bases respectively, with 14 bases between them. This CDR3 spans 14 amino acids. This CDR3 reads CASSLEQGFFGYTF. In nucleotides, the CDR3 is TGTGCCAGCAGCTTAGAGCAGGGGTTCTTCGGCTACACCTTC.

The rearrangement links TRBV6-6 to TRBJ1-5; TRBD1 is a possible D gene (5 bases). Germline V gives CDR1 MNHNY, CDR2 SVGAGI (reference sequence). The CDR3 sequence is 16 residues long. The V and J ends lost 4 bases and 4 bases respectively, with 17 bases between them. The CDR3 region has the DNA TGTGCCAGCAGTTCCCCCGGGACGGGTGAGAATCAGCCCCAGCATTTT. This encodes CASSSPGTGENQPQHF.

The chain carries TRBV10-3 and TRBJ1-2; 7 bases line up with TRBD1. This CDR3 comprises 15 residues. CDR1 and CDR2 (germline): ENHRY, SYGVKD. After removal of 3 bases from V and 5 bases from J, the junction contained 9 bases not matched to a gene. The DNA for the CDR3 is TGTGCCATCAGTGAAAACACAGGGGTGGCTTATGGCTACACCTTC. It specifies CAISENTGVAYGYTF.

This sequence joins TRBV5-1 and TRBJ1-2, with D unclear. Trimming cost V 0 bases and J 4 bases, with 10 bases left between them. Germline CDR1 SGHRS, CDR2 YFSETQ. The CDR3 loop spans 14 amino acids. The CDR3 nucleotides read TGCGCCAGCAGCTTGGGGGGTGGTGGCTATGGCTACACCTTC. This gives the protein CASSLGGGGYGYTF.

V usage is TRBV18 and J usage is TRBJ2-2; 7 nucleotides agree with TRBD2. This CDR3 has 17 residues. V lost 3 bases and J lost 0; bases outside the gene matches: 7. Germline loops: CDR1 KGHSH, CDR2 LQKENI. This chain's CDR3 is CASSPLLAAPNTGELFF. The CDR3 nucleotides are TGTGCCAGCTCACCCCTCCTAGCGGCCCCGAACACCGGGGAGCTGTTTTTT.

The CDR3 DNA follows: TGTGCCAGCAACCCACAGGGGTATAATTCACCCCTCCACTTT. Residues: CASNPQGYNSPLHF. V gene TRBV6-6 combines with J gene TRBJ1-6; 7 nucleotides align to TRBD1. The CDR3 covers 14 residues. In germline, CDR1 is MNHNY, CDR2 SVGAGI (reference sequence). V was clipped by 7 bases and J by 4 bases; unmatched bases: 4.

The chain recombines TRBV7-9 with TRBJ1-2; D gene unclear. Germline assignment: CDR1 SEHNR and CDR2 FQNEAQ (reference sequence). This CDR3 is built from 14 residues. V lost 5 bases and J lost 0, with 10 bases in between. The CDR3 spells CASSQARPNYGYTF. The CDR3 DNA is TGTGCCAGCAGCCAAGCCAGACCTAACTATGGCTACACCTTC.

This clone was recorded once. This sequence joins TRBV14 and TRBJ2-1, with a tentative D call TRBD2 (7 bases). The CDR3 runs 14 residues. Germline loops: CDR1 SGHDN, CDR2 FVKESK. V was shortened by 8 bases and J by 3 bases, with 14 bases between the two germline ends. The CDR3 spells CASQGRGIYNEQFF. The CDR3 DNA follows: TGTGCCAGCCAAGGGAGGGGGATCTACAATGAGCAGTTCTTC.